This entry concerns a single TCR beta chain. With 0 bases clipped from V and 10 bases from J, the junction kept 5 bases outside the gene matches. Germline V gives CDR1 SGHTA, CDR2 FQGNSA. CDR3 length: 16 amino acids. These data are taken from a study of blood T cell repertoires in COVID-19. Profiling relied on immunoSEQ multiplex PCR, and the TCRdb table lists in-frame clones only, not all of them. This table holds about 100,000 clones, around 85% found once. This receptor was obtained from a human donor in a cohort sampled during active COVID-19. The V and J genes are TRBV7-2 and TRBJ1-6, with TRBD1 matching over 11 bases. The sequencing input was peripheral blood. In nucleotides, the CDR3 is TGTGCCAGCAGCTTAGCAGGGACAGGGGGAGGGTCACCCCTCCACTTT. Its translation is CASSLAGTGGGSPLHF. The full variable domain, rest sourced from reference TRBV7-2 and TRBJ1-6, is GAGVSQSPSNKVTEKGKDVELRCDPISGHTALYWYRQSLGQGLEFLIYFQGNSAPDKSGLPSDRFSAERTGGSVSTLTIQRTQQEDSAVYLCASSLAGTGGGSPLHFGNGTRLTVT.